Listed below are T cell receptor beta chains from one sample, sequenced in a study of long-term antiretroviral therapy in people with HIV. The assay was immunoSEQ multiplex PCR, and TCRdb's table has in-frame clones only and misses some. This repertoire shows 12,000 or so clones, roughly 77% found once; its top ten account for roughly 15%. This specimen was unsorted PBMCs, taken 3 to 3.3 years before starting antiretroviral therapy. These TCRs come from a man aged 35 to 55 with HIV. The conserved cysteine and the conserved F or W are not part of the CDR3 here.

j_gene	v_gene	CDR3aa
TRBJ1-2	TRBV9	ASSAGQGSDYGYT
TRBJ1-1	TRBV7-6	ASSLAGGINTEAF
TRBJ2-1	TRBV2	ASSARTGANNEQF
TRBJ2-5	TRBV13	ASSRTRLDQETQY
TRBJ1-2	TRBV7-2	ASSSQPGQGAEGYT
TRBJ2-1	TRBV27	ASSLGAGYNEQF
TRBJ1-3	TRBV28	ASSLTGRNTIY
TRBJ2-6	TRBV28	ASRLPGTSGANVLT
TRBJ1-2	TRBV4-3	ASSPTGTANYGYT
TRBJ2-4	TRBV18	ASSPPSRLLAKNIQY
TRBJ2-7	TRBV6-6	ASSATGQGFYEQY
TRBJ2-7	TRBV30	AWGRTGFGGSTHEQY
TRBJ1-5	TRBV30	AWRESGTGGPLGNQPQH
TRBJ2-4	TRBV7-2	ASSLETGPKNIQY
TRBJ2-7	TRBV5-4	ASSLLRGRSYEQY
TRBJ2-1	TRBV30	AWRLAASSYNEQF
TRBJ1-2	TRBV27	ASSSGPGGWYT
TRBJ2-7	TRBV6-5	ASSQGLSYEQY
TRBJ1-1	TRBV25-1	ASSELGMRTNTEAF
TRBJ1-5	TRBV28	ASSVDARVSNQPQH
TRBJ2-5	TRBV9	ASSVGQGIMQETQY
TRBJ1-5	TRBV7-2	ASSTNSNQPQH
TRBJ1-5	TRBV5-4	ASSLGLGSEQPQH
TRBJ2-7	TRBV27	ASSLIYGNYEQY
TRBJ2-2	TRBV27	ASKARGGDTGELF
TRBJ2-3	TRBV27	ASSRGYTDTQY
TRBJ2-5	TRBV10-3	AISDAGASETQY
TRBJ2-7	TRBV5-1	ASSSSGEGSNYEQY
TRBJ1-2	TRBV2	ASSAQGADYGYT
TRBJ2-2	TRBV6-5	ASRALAGELF
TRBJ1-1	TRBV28	ASSSSATQGNGVAF
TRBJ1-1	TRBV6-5	ASSNRRDRGEAF
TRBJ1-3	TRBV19	ASSSPGLTRSGNTIY
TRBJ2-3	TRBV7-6	ASSLQPGVAGVDTQY
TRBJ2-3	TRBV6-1	ASSPGQAFTDTQY
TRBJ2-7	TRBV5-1	ASSLSGGSSYEQY
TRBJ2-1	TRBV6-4	ASSASGSYNEQF
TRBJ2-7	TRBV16	ASSPPGAQPYEQY
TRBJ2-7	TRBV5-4	ASSQDRLAGVNEQY
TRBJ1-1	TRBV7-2	ASSLAQGTEAF
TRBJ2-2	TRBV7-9	ASSLSWRERDTGELF
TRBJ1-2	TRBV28	ASSPTTPFYGYT
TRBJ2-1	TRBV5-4	ASSLETLEQF
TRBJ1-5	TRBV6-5	ASGPNQPQH
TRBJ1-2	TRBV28	ASSSRTGTNYGYT
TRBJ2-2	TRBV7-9	ASSRTGTGELF
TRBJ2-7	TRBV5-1	ASSRGQNYEQY
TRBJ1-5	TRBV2	ASTEGQASNQPQH
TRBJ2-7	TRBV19	ASSVGLAGYYEQY
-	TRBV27	ASSLPGKGYEQY
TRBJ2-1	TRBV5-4	ASSLGPNEQF
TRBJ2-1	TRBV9	ASSVGPGGPANEQF
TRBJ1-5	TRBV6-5	ASSPTLSNQPQH